This T cell receptor (beta chain) appears in the sequencing data of a study of blood T cell repertoires in COVID-19. Study information: T cells, B-cell-depleted T cells, or PBMCs provided the cDNA or gDNA that served as material.

V was pared by 4 bases and J by 8 bases, with 6 bases of the junction left unmatched. Per the germline V gene, CDR1 is SNHLY and CDR2 is FYNNEI. The CDR3 is 13 residues long. Original data processing: The authors estimated nucleated cell counts from reference gene primer amplification. The assay was immunoSEQ multiplex PCR, and TCRdb's table has in-frame clones only and misses some. That table supplies the V and J calls and clone size; D and trimming were determined from the DNA. The data hold 150,000 to 200,000 clones, with roughly 90% observed a single time. This clone was picked up a small number of times. Adults between about 18 and 95 years of age took part from 20 to 25 US areas. Self-reported history from a screening survey and questionnaire set each donor's cohort.

The gene calls are TRBV2 and TRBJ2-3; 7 bases align to TRBD2. The sample consisted of PBMCs or T cells enriched from blood (not recorded which). The clonotype was recovered from a human donor with acute COVID-19. The donor label of this sample is uncertain. The CDR3 is CASSVSGVGTQYF. CDR3 in DNA: TGTGCCAGCAGTGTAAGCGGGGTGGGTACGCAGTATTTT.